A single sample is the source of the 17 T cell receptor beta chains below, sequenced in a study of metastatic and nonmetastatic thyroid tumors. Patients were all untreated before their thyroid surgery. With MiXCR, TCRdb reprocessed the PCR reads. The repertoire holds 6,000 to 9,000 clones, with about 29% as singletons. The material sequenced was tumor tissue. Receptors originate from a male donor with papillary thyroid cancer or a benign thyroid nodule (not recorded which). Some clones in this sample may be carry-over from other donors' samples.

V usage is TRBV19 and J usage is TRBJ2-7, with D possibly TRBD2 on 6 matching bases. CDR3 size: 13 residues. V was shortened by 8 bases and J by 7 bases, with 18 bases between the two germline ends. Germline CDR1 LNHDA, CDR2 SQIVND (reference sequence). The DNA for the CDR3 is TGTGCCAGTGCGGGGAGTCTTCATGGAGAGCAGTACTTC. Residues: CASAGSLHGEQYF.

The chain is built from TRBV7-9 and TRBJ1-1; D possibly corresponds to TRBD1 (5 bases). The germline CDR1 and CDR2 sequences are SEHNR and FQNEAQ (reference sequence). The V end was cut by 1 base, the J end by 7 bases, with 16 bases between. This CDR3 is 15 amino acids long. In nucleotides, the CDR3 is TGTGCCAGCAGCTTAGAGCCCCGGGGACGGGGTGAAGCTTTCTTT. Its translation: CASSLEPRGRGEAFF. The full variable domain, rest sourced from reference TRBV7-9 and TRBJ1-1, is DTGVSQNPRHKITKRGQNVTFRCDPISEHNRLYWYRQTLGQGPEFLTYFQNEAQLEKSRLLSDRFSAERPKGSFSTLEIQRTEQGDSAMYLCASSLEPRGRGEAFFGQGTRLTVV.

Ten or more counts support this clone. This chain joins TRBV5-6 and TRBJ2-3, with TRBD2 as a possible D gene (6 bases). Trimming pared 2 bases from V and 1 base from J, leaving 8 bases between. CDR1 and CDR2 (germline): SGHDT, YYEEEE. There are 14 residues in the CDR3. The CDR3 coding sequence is TGTGCCAGCAGCTTACGCGGGGGCACAGATACGCAGTATTTT. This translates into CASSLRGGTDTQYF.

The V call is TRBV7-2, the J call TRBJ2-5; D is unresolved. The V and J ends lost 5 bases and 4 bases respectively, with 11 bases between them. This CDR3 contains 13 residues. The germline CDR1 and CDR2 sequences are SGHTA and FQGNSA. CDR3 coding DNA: TGTGCCAGCAGCCGGCCGGTAACAGAGACCCAGTACTTC. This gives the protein CASSRPVTETQYF.

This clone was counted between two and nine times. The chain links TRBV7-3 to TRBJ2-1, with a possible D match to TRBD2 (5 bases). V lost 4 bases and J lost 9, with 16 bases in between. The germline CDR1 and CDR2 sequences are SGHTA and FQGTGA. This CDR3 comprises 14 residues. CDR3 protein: CASSYTGNPSEQFF. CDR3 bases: TGTGCCAGCAGCTATACCGGGAACCCCAGTGAGCAGTTCTTC.

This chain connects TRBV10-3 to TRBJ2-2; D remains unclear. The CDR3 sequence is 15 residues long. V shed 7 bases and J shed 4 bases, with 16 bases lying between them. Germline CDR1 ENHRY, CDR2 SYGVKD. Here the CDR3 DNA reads TGTGCCATCAACGCTGAGCCATCGGGCACCGGGGAGCTGTTTTTT. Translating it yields CAINAEPSGTGELFF.

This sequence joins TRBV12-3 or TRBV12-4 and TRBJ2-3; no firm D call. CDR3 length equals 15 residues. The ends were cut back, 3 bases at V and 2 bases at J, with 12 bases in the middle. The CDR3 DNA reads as TGTGCCAGCAGTTTTCGCGGACGGAACACAGATACGCAGTATTTT. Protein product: CASSFRGRNTDTQYF.

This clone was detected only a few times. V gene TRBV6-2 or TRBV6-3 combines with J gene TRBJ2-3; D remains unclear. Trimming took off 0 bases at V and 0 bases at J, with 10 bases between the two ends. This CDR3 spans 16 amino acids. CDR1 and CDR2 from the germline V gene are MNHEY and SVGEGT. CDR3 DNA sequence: TGTGCCAGCAGTTACTCCAGACCTGGTAGCACAGATACGCAGTATTTT. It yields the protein CASSYSRPGSTDTQYF.

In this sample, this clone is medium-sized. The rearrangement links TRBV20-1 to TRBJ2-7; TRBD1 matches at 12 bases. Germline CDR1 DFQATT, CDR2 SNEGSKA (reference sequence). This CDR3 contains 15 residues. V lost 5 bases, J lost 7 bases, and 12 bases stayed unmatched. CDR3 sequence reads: CSAPTPGQGAREQYF. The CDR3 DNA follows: TGCAGTGCTCCCACCCCGGGACAGGGGGCAAGGGAGCAGTACTTC.

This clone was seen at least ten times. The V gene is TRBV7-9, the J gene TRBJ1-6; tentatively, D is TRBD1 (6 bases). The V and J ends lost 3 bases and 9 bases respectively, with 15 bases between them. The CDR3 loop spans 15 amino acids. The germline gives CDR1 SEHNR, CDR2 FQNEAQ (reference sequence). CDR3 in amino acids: CASSLPQGSGSPLHF. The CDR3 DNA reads TGTGCCAGCAGCTTGCCTCAGGGGAGCGGTTCACCCCTCCACTTT. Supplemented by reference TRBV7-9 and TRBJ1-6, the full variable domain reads DTGVSQNPRHKITKRGQNVTFRCDPISEHNRLYWYRQTLGQGPEFLTYFQNEAQLEKSRLLSDRFSAERPKGSFSTLEIQRTEQGDSAMYLCASSLPQGSGSPLHFGNGTRLTVT.

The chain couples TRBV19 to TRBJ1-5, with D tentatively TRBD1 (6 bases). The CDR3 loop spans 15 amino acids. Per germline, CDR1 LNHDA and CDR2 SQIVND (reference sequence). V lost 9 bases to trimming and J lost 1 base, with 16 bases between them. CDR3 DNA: TGTGCCAGCGATCGGGCGGGGGGCAGCAATCAGCCCCAGCATTTT. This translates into CASDRAGGSNQPQHF. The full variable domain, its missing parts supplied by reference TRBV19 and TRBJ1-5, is DGGITQSPKYLFRKEGQNVTLSCEQNLNHDAMYWYRQDPGQGLRLIYYSQIVNDFQKGDIAEGYSVSREKKESFPLTVTSAQKNPTAFYLCASDRAGGSNQPQHFGDGTRLSIL.

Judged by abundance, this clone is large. The CDR3, as DNA: TGTGCCTGGAGCCACCCCGGAGGGGTGGCGGATACGCAGTATTTT. Protein sequence: CAWSHPGGVADTQYF. The V call is TRBV30, the J call TRBJ2-3; tentatively, D is TRBD2 (6 bases). The CDR3 is 15 residues long. Germline lookup yields CDR1 GTSNPN and CDR2 SVGIG (reference sequence). V was shortened by 3 bases and J by 6 bases, with 19 bases between the two germline ends.

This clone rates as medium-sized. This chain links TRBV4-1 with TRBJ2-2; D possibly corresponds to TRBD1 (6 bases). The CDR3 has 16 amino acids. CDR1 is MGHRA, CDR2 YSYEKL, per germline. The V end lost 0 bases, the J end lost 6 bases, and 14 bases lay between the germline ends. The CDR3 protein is CASSQENRVGSGELFF. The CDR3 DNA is TGCGCCAGCAGCCAAGAAAACAGGGTCGGTTCCGGGGAGCTGTTTTTT.

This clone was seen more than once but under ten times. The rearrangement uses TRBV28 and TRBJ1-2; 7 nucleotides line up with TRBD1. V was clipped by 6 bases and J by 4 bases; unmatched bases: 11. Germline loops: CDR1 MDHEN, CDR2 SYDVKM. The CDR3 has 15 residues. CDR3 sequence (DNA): TGTGCCAGCAGATCCGACAGGGAAAGTGGCTATGGCTACACCTTC. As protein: CASRSDRESGYGYTF.

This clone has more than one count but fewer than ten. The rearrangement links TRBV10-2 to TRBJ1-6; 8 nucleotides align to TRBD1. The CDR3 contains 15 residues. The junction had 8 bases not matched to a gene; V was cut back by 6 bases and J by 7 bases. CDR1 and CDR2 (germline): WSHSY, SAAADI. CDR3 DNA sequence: TGCGCCAGCAGACCTAGGACAGGGTTAAATTCACCCCTCCACTTT. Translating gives CASRPRTGLNSPLHF.

The DNA of the CDR3 is TGTGCCAGCAGAGAAAGGACTAGCAGGGAGACTTATGAGCAGTTCTTC. This sequence encodes CASRERTSRETYEQFF. This chain uses TRBV6-1 with TRBJ2-1, with 8 bases matching TRBD2. Germline V gene data show CDR1 as MNHNS and CDR2 as SASEGT. The CDR3 length is 16 residues. Trimming removed 6 bases from V and 8 bases from J; junction bases left unmatched: 15.

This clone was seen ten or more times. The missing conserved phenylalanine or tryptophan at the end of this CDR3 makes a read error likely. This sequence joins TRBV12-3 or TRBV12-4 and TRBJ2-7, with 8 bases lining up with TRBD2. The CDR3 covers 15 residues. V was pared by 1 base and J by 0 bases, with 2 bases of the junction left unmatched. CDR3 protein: CASSLGGGRSYEQYS. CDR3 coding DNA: TGTGCCAGCAGTTTAGGCGGGGGGCGCTCCTACGAGCAGTACTCC.